This TCR beta chain is drawn from a study of Ad26.COV2.S vaccination and SARS-CoV-2 variants. This CDR3 has 11 amino acids. Trimming shortened V by 5 bases and J by 2 bases, and 3 bases separated the two germline ends. The germline gives CDR1 LGHNA, CDR2 YNFKEQ. Whole-study results and caveats: In TCR breadth and depth analyses, total T cell responses may have been underestimated. Vaccine recipients had higher spike-specific TCR breadth than placebo recipients. Reportedly, after vaccination the spike-specific CD8+ and CD4+ T cell responses displayed substantial breadth.

Repertoires were generated with immunoSEQ multiplex PCR, while TCRdb's copy carries only in-frame clones and drops some. Of some 450,000 clones in the sample, around 90% were seen once. Treatment described: some 20 received Ad26.COV2.S at low or high dose, single or two shots; several received placebo; per-sample allocation not given. Each sample was drawn 63 days after the first injection (of vaccine or placebo). Recruitment in Boston yielded a donor of adult age, 18-55 years. About this clone: The target antigen is unknown.

This TCR derives from a person between 18 and 65 years old who received the Ad26.COV2.S COVID-19 vaccine or a placebo. The input for sequencing was peripheral blood, taken in a trial of Ad26.COV2.S vaccine versus placebo. This chain links TRBV4-2 with TRBJ1-2; D is unresolved. CDR3 loop: CASSSNYGYTF. As DNA, the CDR3 is TGTGCCAGCAGCTCCAACTATGGCTACACCTTC.